The rows below give T cell receptor beta chains drawn from one sample of a study of shared clonotypes between healthy human individuals. TCRdb's copy holds only in-frame clones and misses some; the assay was immunoSEQ multiplex PCR. The repertoire holds millions of clones, with about 95% as singletons. Sequencing input: naive CD4+ T cells sorted from blood. These receptors were collected from a man between 18 and 35 years old in good health. Each CDR3 is given with its conserved first and last residue. The D gene is left open where the match is weak. Clone size, where shown, is once, few, many, or a class for clones that have expanded.

DNA: TGTGCCAGCAGTTTAGTAGGGCCATTCTACGAGCAGTACTTC
CDR3: CASSLVGPFYEQYF
J: TRBJ2-7
D: NA
V: TRBV28
size: NA

DNA: TGTGCCAGCAGCTTTTTAGGGACAGGGAGTGGCAATGAGCAGTTCTTC
CDR3: CASSFLGTGSGNEQFF
J: TRBJ2-1
D: TRBD1
V: TRBV7-9
size: few

DNA: TGTGCCAGCAGCTTGGTTCAGCCAGGAGCTCTAGCCAAAAACATTCAGTACTTC
CDR3: CASSLVQPGALAKNIQYF
J: TRBJ2-4
D: NA
V: TRBV5-6
size: NA

DNA: TGTGCCAGCAGTGATATAAACAGGTTTACCTACGAGCAGTACTTC
CDR3: CASSDINRFTYEQYF
J: TRBJ2-7
D: NA
V: TRBV6-4
size: NA

DNA: TGTGCCAGCAGCACCGGGACTAGCGGGAGCCCTGGGGAGCTGTTTTTT
CDR3: CASSTGTSGSPGELFF
J: TRBJ2-2
D: TRBD2
V: TRBV11-2
size: NA

DNA: TGCGCCAGCAGCCAAGGCGTTTTGGCGGGGAGGACAGATACGCAGTATTTT
CDR3: CASSQGVLAGRTDTQYF
J: TRBJ2-3
D: NA
V: TRBV4-1
size: NA

DNA: TGTGCCAGCTCCCCACCAAAGGGAGGCTACACCTTC
CDR3: CASSPPKGGYTF
J: TRBJ1-2
D: NA
V: TRBV18
size: NA

DNA: TGTGCCAGCAGCCCAGTGGGTTGGTCGGGGTGGTACAATGAGCAGTTCTTC
CDR3: CASSPVGWSGWYNEQFF
J: TRBJ2-1
D: NA
V: TRBV11-2
size: NA

DNA: TGTGCCAGCAGTGACTCGAGCAGGAACACTGAAGCTTTCTTT
CDR3: CASSDSSRNTEAFF
J: TRBJ1-1
D: NA
V: TRBV25-1
size: NA

DNA: TGCAGCACCGAGAGGACAGGGGGGACAGATACGCAGTATTTT
CDR3: CSTERTGGTDTQYF
J: TRBJ2-3
D: TRBD1
V: TRBV29-1
size: NA

DNA: TGTGCCAGCAGCCGACAGGGTTCTGGAAACACCATATATTTT
CDR3: CASSRQGSGNTIYF
J: TRBJ1-3
D: TRBD1
V: TRBV7-9
size: NA

DNA: TGTGCCTGGAAAGGTGGGGGCAGCTACACCGGGGAGCTGTTTTTT
CDR3: CAWKGGGSYTGELFF
J: TRBJ2-2
D: NA
V: TRBV30
size: NA

DNA: TGCGCCAGCAGCCAAGGATGGGAAGCTTTCTTT
CDR3: CASSQGWEAFF
J: TRBJ1-1
D: NA
V: TRBV4-1
size: NA

DNA: TGTGCCTGGAACCCCTGGGGGGAAGGCAATCAGCCCCAGCATTTT
CDR3: CAWNPWGEGNQPQHF
J: TRBJ1-5
D: NA
V: TRBV30
size: NA

DNA: TGTGCCAGCAGTTTGGGCAGGAACTATGGCTACACCTTC
CDR3: CASSLGRNYGYTF
J: TRBJ1-2
D: NA
V: TRBV2
size: NA

DNA: TGCAGCGTTGAAGATCTTCGGACAGGGGTTTATGGCTACACCTTC
CDR3: CSVEDLRTGVYGYTF
J: TRBJ1-2
D: TRBD1
V: TRBV29-1
size: NA

DNA: TGTGCCTGGAGCGGGACAGACCAGATTCGATATGGCTACACCTTC
CDR3: CAWSGTDQIRYGYTF
J: TRBJ1-2
D: TRBD1
V: TRBV30
size: NA

DNA: TGTGCCAGCAGCTTAGTAACTAGCGGGACCTTCTCCTACAATGAGCAGTTCTTC
CDR3: CASSLVTSGTFSYNEQFF
J: TRBJ2-1
D: TRBD2
V: TRBV7-2
size: NA

DNA: TGTGCCACCGGGACTAGCGGGAGCCGGGGAGATACGCAGTATTTT
CDR3: CATGTSGSRGDTQYF
J: TRBJ2-3
D: TRBD2
V: TRBV10-3
size: NA

DNA: TGTGCCAGCAGTTACGCCTCGGGGGTGCAAGAGACCCAGTACTTC
CDR3: CASSYASGVQETQYF
J: TRBJ2-5
D: NA
V: TRBV6-6
size: NA

DNA: TGTGCCAGCAGCGGAGGGAGGGTAGAGACCCAGTACTTC
CDR3: CASSGGRVETQYF
J: TRBJ2-5
D: TRBD2
V: TRBV6-1
size: once

DNA: TGCGCCAGCAGTGATGTGGACCTCAATTCACCCCTCCACTTT
CDR3: CASSDVDLNSPLHF
J: TRBJ1-6
D: NA
V: TRBV10-1
size: few

DNA: TGCGCCAGCAACCGGTCGACTAGCTACTTCTCCGAGCAGTACTTC
CDR3: CASNRSTSYFSEQYF
J: TRBJ2-7
D: TRBD2
V: TRBV5-1
size: NA

DNA: TGTGCCACCAGGGTCGGACTAGGGTACAATGAGCAGTTCTTC
CDR3: CATRVGLGYNEQFF
J: TRBJ2-1
D: TRBD2
V: TRBV15
size: NA

DNA: TGCAGTGCTAGAGATTCGAGTGAAGCTTTCTTT
CDR3: CSARDSSEAFF
J: TRBJ1-1
D: NA
V: TRBV20-1
size: NA

DNA: TGTGCCAGCAACAGGGGGAATGATGAAAAACTGTTTTTT
CDR3: CASNRGNDEKLFF
J: TRBJ1-4
D: TRBD1
V: TRBV6-6
size: NA

DNA: TGTGCCTGGAGTGCCGGACTAGCGGGAGGGGGTGAGCAGTTCTTC
CDR3: CAWSAGLAGGGEQFF
J: TRBJ2-1
D: TRBD2
V: TRBV30
size: NA

DNA: TGCGCCAGCAGTGAGTCGGGGAACACCGGGGAGCTGTTTTTT
CDR3: CASSESGNTGELFF
J: TRBJ2-2
D: NA
V: TRBV10-2
size: NA

DNA: TGTGCCAGCAGTGACGATAACACCGGGGAGCTGTTTTTT
CDR3: CASSDDNTGELFF
J: TRBJ2-2
D: NA
V: TRBV2
size: NA

DNA: TGTGCCATCAGTCCCATGGGGCCAAACACTGAAGCTTTCTTT
CDR3: CAISPMGPNTEAFF
J: TRBJ1-1
D: NA
V: TRBV10-3
size: NA

DNA: TGTGCCAGCTCAGTAGGGGATGCCTACAATGAGCAGTTCTTC
CDR3: CASSVGDAYNEQFF
J: TRBJ2-1
D: NA
V: TRBV18
size: NA

DNA: TGCGCCAGCAAAACTGAGAACACTGAAGCTTTCTTT
CDR3: CASKTENTEAFF
J: TRBJ1-1
D: NA
V: TRBV5-1
size: NA

DNA: TGTGCCAGCAGTTTAGGGCTAGCGGGTCGCGAGCAGTACTTC
CDR3: CASSLGLAGREQYF
J: TRBJ2-7
D: TRBD2
V: TRBV28
size: NA

DNA: TGTGCCAGCAGTGCTCTCCGGTTAGGCTTCTCCTACGAGCAGTACTTC
CDR3: CASSALRLGFSYEQYF
J: TRBJ2-7
D: NA
V: TRBV6-1
size: NA

DNA: TGCGCCAGCAGTTCCGGGACAGGGAACACCGGGGAGCTGTTTTTT
CDR3: CASSSGTGNTGELFF
J: TRBJ2-2
D: TRBD1
V: TRBV10-1
size: NA

DNA: TGTGCCAGCAGGGAGGGGGGCGAGCAGTACTTC
CDR3: CASREGGEQYF
J: TRBJ2-7
D: NA
V: TRBV6-5
size: NA

DNA: TGTGCCAGCAGTGCTGTGGGGGGAAACACTGAAGCTTTCTTT
CDR3: CASSAVGGNTEAFF
J: TRBJ1-1
D: NA
V: TRBV2
size: NA

DNA: TGTGCCAGCCACCGAGGGACAGGGAACAATGAGCAGTTCTTC
CDR3: CASHRGTGNNEQFF
J: TRBJ2-1
D: TRBD1
V: TRBV25-1
size: NA

DNA: TGCAGTGCTGGGACTTCGAAGGAGCAGTACTTC
CDR3: CSAGTSKEQYF
J: TRBJ2-7
D: NA
V: TRBV20-1
size: NA

DNA: TGTGCCAGTTTGCTTGGTTCTCATGGCGATGAGCAGTTCTTC
CDR3: CASLLGSHGDEQFF
J: TRBJ2-1
D: NA
V: TRBV6-1
size: NA

DNA: TGCGCCAGCAGCCAAGATCAGGTGCCCGGGGGAGCTTTCTTT
CDR3: CASSQDQVPGGAFF
J: TRBJ1-1
D: NA
V: TRBV4-1
size: NA

DNA: TGTGCCAGTAGTATAGAGGCAGGGGGCGGCAATCAGCCCCAGCATTTT
CDR3: CASSIEAGGGNQPQHF
J: TRBJ1-5
D: TRBD1
V: TRBV19
size: once

DNA: TGTGCCAGCAGCTCCCGACTATCTTCGCAGTATTTT
CDR3: CASSSRLSSQYF
J: TRBJ2-3
D: NA
V: TRBV5-6
size: NA

DNA: TGTGCCATCAAAACAGATATCATGAACACTGAAGCTTTCTTT
CDR3: CAIKTDIMNTEAFF
J: TRBJ1-1
D: NA
V: TRBV10-3
size: NA

DNA: TGTGCCAGCTCACCAGGTAGCGGGAGGACTGAAGCTTTCTTT
CDR3: CASSPGSGRTEAFF
J: TRBJ1-1
D: NA
V: TRBV18
size: NA

DNA: TGTGCCAGCAGCTCAGGGACTAGCGGTTCCTACGAGCAGTACTTC
CDR3: CASSSGTSGSYEQYF
J: TRBJ2-7
D: TRBD2
V: TRBV5-4
size: NA

DNA: TGTGCCAGCAGTGAGGACAGGGGCACAGATACGCAGTATTTT
CDR3: CASSEDRGTDTQYF
J: TRBJ2-3
D: TRBD1
V: TRBV2
size: NA

DNA: TGCAGCGGACAGGGAGGAGGCACTGAAGCTTTCTTT
CDR3: CSGQGGGTEAFF
J: TRBJ1-1
D: TRBD1
V: TRBV29-1
size: NA

DNA: TGTGCCAGCAGGAGACAGGGGATCCAGACCCAGTACTTC
CDR3: CASRRQGIQTQYF
J: TRBJ2-5
D: TRBD1
V: TRBV6-5
size: NA

DNA: TGTGCCAGCAGAACAGGGGAGGGGAACACTGAAGCTTTCTTT
CDR3: CASRTGEGNTEAFF
J: TRBJ1-1
D: TRBD1
V: TRBV6-5
size: NA

DNA: TGTGCCAGCAGCTTGGGACTAGCGGGCTACGAGCAGTACTTC
CDR3: CASSLGLAGYEQYF
J: TRBJ2-7
D: TRBD2
V: TRBV7-2
size: NA

DNA: TGTGCCAGCCGGCGAGGGGAGACCCAGTACTTC
CDR3: CASRRGETQYF
J: TRBJ2-5
D: NA
V: TRBV25-1
size: NA

DNA: TGTGCCAGCAGCTTTCCAGGGGTGTCCGGGGAGCTGTTTTTT
CDR3: CASSFPGVSGELFF
J: TRBJ2-2
D: NA
V: TRBV7-2
size: NA

DNA: TGCGCCAGCAGCTTGGCCTTATCTGGGGGCCGGGTCTACACCTTC
CDR3: CASSLALSGGRVYTF
J: TRBJ1-2
D: NA
V: TRBV5-1
size: NA

DNA: TGTGCCTGGGGCAACGGACTGCTTAAGTTCTTC
CDR3: CAWGNGLLKFF
J: TRBJ2-1
D: NA
V: TRBV30
size: NA

DNA: TGTGCCAGTAGTAGACAGGGTCTTTTCAATTCACCCCTCCACTTT
CDR3: CASSRQGLFNSPLHF
J: TRBJ1-6
D: TRBD1
V: TRBV19
size: NA

DNA: TGTGCCAGCAGCGTAGCGGCGGGAGGGCCCTACGAGCAGTACTTC
CDR3: CASSVAAGGPYEQYF
J: TRBJ2-7
D: TRBD2
V: TRBV9
size: NA